Shown below are 27 T cell receptor beta chains from a single sample sequenced in a study of early T cells in non-severe SARS-CoV-2 infection. Using its own MiXCR run on the 5' RACE reads, TCRdb lists one record per CDR3 protein. The data contain roughly 55,000 distinct CDR3 sequences, approximately 6% of them singletons. Sequenced: whole blood. These receptors originate from an adult who was a healthcare worker with PCR-confirmed SARS-CoV-2 infection or an uninfected control (not recorded which).

This clonotype was picked up a small number of times. The rearrangement links TRBV28 to TRBJ2-5; the match to TRBD2 covers 7 bases. Germline values: CDR1 MDHEN, CDR2 SYDVKM. The CDR3 consists of 13 residues. With 4 bases clipped from V and 7 bases from J, the junction kept 6 bases outside the gene matches. CDR3 coding DNA: TGTGCCAGCAGTTCTGGGGAGGGGAGGACCCAGTACTTC. This codes for CASSSGEGRTQYF. The entire variable domain, with the rest obtained from reference TRBV28 and TRBJ2-5, is as follows: DVKVTQSSRYLVKRTGEKVFLECVQDMDHENMFWYRQDPGLGLRLIYFSYDVKMKEKGDIPEGYSVSREKKERFSLILESASTNQTSMYLCASSSGEGRTQYFGPGTRLLVL.

This clonotype was counted a few times. The chain uses TRBV27 and TRBJ2-7, with 8 nucleotides matching TRBD1. The CDR3 totals 14 residues. Germline assignment: CDR1 MNHEY and CDR2 SMNVEV (reference sequence). The V segment lost 6 bases and the J segment 0 bases; nucleotides outside the gene matches: 4. Here the CDR3 reads CASSVDRGSYEQYF. In nucleotides, the CDR3 is TGTGCCAGCAGCGTTGACAGGGGCTCCTACGAGCAGTACTTC.

This clonotype was seen ten or more times. The chain joins TRBV28 to TRBJ1-5; TRBD1 matches 8 bases. Germline trimming cut 3 bases from V and 5 bases from J; bases unmatched to any gene: 9. CDR3 length: 16 amino acids. Germline V CDR1 and CDR2: MDHEN, SYDVKM. The CDR3 bases are TGTGCCAGCAGTTTGTCTCAGGGGGCGGGTGATCAGCCCCAGCATTTT. Its translation: CASSLSQGAGDQPQHF.

This clonotype was detected ten times or more. The CDR3 reads CASEGANTGELFF. CDR3 DNA sequence: TGTGCCAGCGAGGGAGCGAACACCGGGGAGCTGTTTTTT. The chain is built from TRBV7-9 and TRBJ2-2, with D perhaps matching TRBD2 (5 bases). The V end was cut by 8 bases, the J end by 0 bases, with 7 bases between. Germline V lookup: CDR1 SEHNR, CDR2 FQNEAQ (reference sequence). The CDR3 totals 13 residues.

This clonotype was found a few times. The chain recombines TRBV20-1 with TRBJ2-5; unclear D gene. Germline V lookup: CDR1 DFQATT, CDR2 SNEGSKA (reference sequence). V was shortened by 2 bases and J by 6 bases, with 16 bases between the two germline ends. This CDR3 is 14 amino acids long. The CDR3 sequence is CSARFRPSVQTQYF. The CDR3 DNA is TGCAGTGCTAGATTTAGACCGTCCGTCCAGACCCAGTACTTC.

The rearrangement joins TRBV20-1 to TRBJ2-2, with 12 bases lining up with TRBD2. V lost 4 bases, J lost 0 bases, and 3 bases stayed unmatched. The CDR3 loop spans 16 amino acids. Germline CDR1 and CDR2: DFQATT and SNEGSKA (reference sequence). The CDR3, as DNA: TGCAGTGCTAAAACTAGCGGGGGGCCGAACACCGGGGAGCTGTTTTTT. It yields the protein CSAKTSGGPNTGELFF.

This clonotype appeared a few times. The rearrangement links TRBV5-1 to TRBJ2-3; no reliable D call. Germline CDR1 is SGHRS and CDR2 is YFSETQ. V was trimmed by 4 bases and J by 6 bases, leaving 12 bases between them. The CDR3 extends over 13 amino acids. The CDR3 here is CASSDRAADTQYF. CDR3 nucleotides: TGCGCCAGCAGCGACCGGGCCGCCGATACGCAGTATTTT.

In its sample, this clonotype was seen many times. J is TRBJ1-1 and V is TRBV15; D is possibly TRBD1 (6 bases). This CDR3 has 14 residues. The germline V gene has CDR1 LNHNV and CDR2 YYDKDF (reference sequence). Trimming took off 5 bases at V and 5 bases at J, with 15 bases between the two ends. For the CDR3, the DNA is TGTGCCACCAGCCTCGGAGGGGGGGGGACTGAAGCTTTCTTT. Protein: CATSLGGGGTEAFF.

To note about this clonotype: A much bigger clone sits one base away, suggesting this may be a read error. The rearrangement joins TRBV14 to TRBJ2-7, with D maybe TRBD2 (5 bases). This CDR3 comprises 15 residues. Germline V CDR1 and CDR2: SGHDN, FVKESK. DNA of the CDR3: TGTGCCAGCAGCCCGCTAGGACTTCTAGTCGACGAGCAGCACTTC. Translating gives CASSPLGLLVDEQHF.

Comment on this clonotype: A junction end diverges from the germline sequence, so it may reflect a read error. This chain uses TRBV27 with TRBJ1-1, with D hard to call. CDR3 length: 14 residues. In germline, CDR1 is MNHEY, CDR2 SMNVEV (reference sequence). In DNA, the CDR3 is TGCGCCAGCAGTTTATCGGGCAGAGGAACTGAAGCTTTCTTT. Amino acids: CASSLSGRGTEAFF.

The chain carries TRBV10-3 and TRBJ2-7; D is perhaps TRBD1 (6 bases). CDR3 length: 13 residues. Trimming removed 4 bases from V and 5 bases from J, with 12 bases in between. Germline V lookup: CDR1 ENHRY, CDR2 SYGVKD. The CDR3 here is CAISGGPDHEQYF. The CDR3 DNA follows: TGTGCCATCAGTGGGGGGCCCGATCACGAGCAGTACTTC.

Ten or more counts support this clonotype. V and J are TRBV7-9 and TRBJ1-2; TRBD1 aligns across 7 bases. The CDR3 runs to 12 residues. The V and J ends lost 6 bases and 5 bases, in that order; junction bases with no gene match: 3. Looked up from germline, CDR1 is SEHNR and CDR2 is FQNEAQ (reference sequence). In DNA, the CDR3 is TGTGCCAGCAGGGGGACAGTGTATGGCTACACCTTC. Protein sequence: CASRGTVYGYTF.

A word on this clonotype: A much larger clone is a single base away; this may be a read error. The genes are TRBV7-2 and TRBJ2-7; D uncertain. The CDR3 covers 16 residues. Germline loops: CDR1 SGHTA, CDR2 FQGNSA. The CDR3 protein is CASSLRFTPDSYGQYF. In DNA, the CDR3 is TGTGCCAGCAGCTTAAGATTTACCCCAGACTCCTACGGGCAGTACTTC. The full variable domain, in which reference TRBV7-2 and TRBJ2-7 provide the parts outside the CDR3, is GAGVSQSPSNKVTEKGKDVELRCDPISGHTALYWYRQSLGQGLEFLIYFQGNSAPDKSGLPSDRFSAERTGGSVSTLTIQRTQQEDSAVYLCASSLRFTPDSYGQYFGPGTRLTVT.

Many counts were recorded for this clonotype. CDR3 sequence: CSVDEGNTIYF. The DNA for the CDR3 is TGCAGCGTTGATGAGGGAAACACCATATATTTT. This chain joins TRBV29-1 and TRBJ1-3; D uncertain. V lost 3 bases and J 4 bases, leaving 4 bases between the germline ends. The CDR3 loop spans 11 amino acids. Germline CDR1 SQVTM, CDR2 ANQGSEA.

This clonotype was found a few times. Written as DNA, the CDR3 is TGTGCCAGCAGCTTGAGCGGACAGGCAAATGAGCAGTTCTTC. Protein product: CASSLSGQANEQFF. V and J are TRBV7-9 and TRBJ2-1, with TRBD1 matching over 7 bases. The junction had 6 bases not matched to a gene; V was cut back by 3 bases and J by 7 bases. Germline V gene data show CDR1 as SEHNR and CDR2 as FQNEAQ (reference sequence). CDR3 size: 14 residues.

The V and J genes are TRBV5-1 and TRBJ2-7; 8 bases map to TRBD2. J lost 3 bases, V lost 4 bases, and 12 bases had no gene match. The CDR3 contains 16 residues. Germline CDR1 is SGHRS and CDR2 is YFSETQ. The CDR3 DNA follows: TGCGCCAGCAGCCCTCGCGGGCGGGGGGCCTTCTACGAGCAGTACTTC. Protein: CASSPRGRGAFYEQYF.

This clonotype came up many times. The chain uses TRBV29-1 and TRBJ1-2, with a possible D match to TRBD1 (6 bases). CDR3 size: 14 residues. CDR1 and CDR2 (germline): SQVTM, ANQGSEA. Trimming left V 4 bases short and J 8 bases short, with 20 bases between. CDR3 DNA sequence: TGCAGCGTTGCACAGGGTATGAGTATGGGAGGCTACACCTTC. Its protein is CSVAQGMSMGGYTF.

Here the CDR3 reads CAIGEGAGTYNEQFF. CDR3 DNA: TGTGCCATCGGGGAGGGAGCGGGGACCTACAATGAGCAGTTCTTC. The chain joins TRBV10-3 to TRBJ2-1; 7 bases are a match to TRBD2. J gave up 2 bases and V 8 bases, and 9 bases lay outside the gene matches. This CDR3 is 15 amino acids long. Germline V gene sequence: CDR1 ENHRY, CDR2 SYGVKD.

This clonotype was detected only a few times. J is TRBJ1-1 and V is TRBV20-1, with D perhaps matching TRBD1 (6 bases). This CDR3 is built from 12 residues. Germline loops: CDR1 DFQATT, CDR2 SNEGSKA (reference sequence). Deletions cut 5 bases from V and 3 bases from J, with 10 bases between. The CDR3, as DNA: TGCAGTGCTGGGAGGGGGGACACTGAAGCTTTCTTT. Translating it yields CSAGRGDTEAFF.

In its sample, this clonotype was seen a few times. The J gene is TRBJ1-1, the V gene TRBV12-3 or TRBV12-4; D is perhaps TRBD1 (5 bases). V was pared by 5 bases and J by 5 bases, with 12 bases between. CDR3 length: 13 residues. CDR3: CASSKSRGTEAFF. In nucleotides, the CDR3 is TGTGCCAGCAGTAAATCCCGGGGGACTGAAGCTTTCTTT.

This rearrangement joins TRBV11-2 to TRBJ2-3; 9 nucleotides line up with TRBD1. Germline V gives CDR1 SGHAT, CDR2 FQNNGV. The CDR3 is 14 amino acids. V shed 4 bases and J 4 bases; nucleotides not matched to a gene: 3. The CDR3 DNA reads TGTGCCAGCAGCTCCACAGGGGGCGCAGATACGCAGTATTTT. Residues: CASSSTGGADTQYF.

This clonotype was seen a handful of times. J is TRBJ1-6 and V is TRBV3-1; 7 bases match TRBD1. With V trimmed by 2 bases and J by 10 bases, 5 bases remained unmatched. Germline-derived CDR1 and CDR2 are LGHDT and YNNKEL (reference sequence). The CDR3 consists of 14 residues. This CDR3 reads CASSQFRGNSPLHF. The CDR3 DNA follows: TGTGCCAGCAGCCAATTCAGGGGGAACTCACCCCTCCACTTT.

This clonotype was seen ten or more times. The CDR3 bases are TGCAGTGCTAGACTCTCAGGGGGCCGAAGGTACAATGAGCAGTTCTTC. Its translation is CSARLSGGRRYNEQFF. The rearrangement joins TRBV20-1 to TRBJ2-1; 8 bases are shared with TRBD1. After removal of 2 bases from V and 4 bases from J, the junction contained 10 bases not matched to a gene. The CDR3 length is 16 residues. CDR1 DFQATT and CDR2 SNEGSKA come from the germline V gene (reference sequence).

Many counts were recorded for this clonotype. This sequence joins TRBV19 and TRBJ1-4; no definite D call. Germline V lookup: CDR1 LNHDA, CDR2 SQIVND (reference sequence). The V gene lost 5 bases and the J gene lost 5 bases, with 9 bases spanning the gap. The CDR3 has 13 amino acids. The CDR3 here is CASSESVNEKLFF. The CDR3 DNA reads TGTGCCAGTAGTGAATCAGTGAATGAAAAACTGTTTTTT.

At least ten counts were recorded for this clonotype. The chain employs TRBV12-3 or TRBV12-4 and TRBJ1-1, with TRBD1 as a possible D gene (5 bases). This CDR3 comprises 14 residues. Trimming cost V 2 bases and J 4 bases, with 11 bases left between them. CDR3 DNA sequence: TGTGCCAGCAGTTTACGGGGGAAGAGCACTGAAGCTTTCTTT. This sequence encodes CASSLRGKSTEAFF.

The chain links TRBV7-2 to TRBJ2-1; D may be TRBD1 (6 bases). Trimming shortened V by 7 bases and J by 6 bases, and 19 bases separated the two germline ends. The CDR3 sequence is 15 residues long. The germline V gene encodes CDR1 SGHTA and CDR2 FQGNSA. The CDR3 is CASTRDGQGSNEQFF. Written as DNA, the CDR3 is TGTGCCAGCACCCGTGACGGGCAGGGGTCCAATGAGCAGTTCTTC.

At least ten counts were recorded for this clonotype. The V gene is TRBV28, the J gene TRBJ1-1; a weak D match, TRBD1 (6 bases). This CDR3 has 13 residues. Germline CDR1 is MDHEN and CDR2 is SYDVKM. Trimming took 7 bases from V and 4 from J, leaving 13 bases between them. The CDR3 protein is CASTLQGFTEAFF. CDR3 DNA sequence: TGTGCCAGCACCCTACAGGGATTCACTGAAGCTTTCTTT.